This T cell receptor (beta chain) is from a study of T cells in localized non-small cell lung cancer. The assay was immunoSEQ multiplex PCR, and TCRdb's table has in-frame clones only and misses some. The data show about 45,000 clones, under 90% seen once. This clonotype was sampled from a man aged 35-69 years with stage III lung adenocarcinoma. The starting material was peripheral blood mononuclear cells, obtained before any cancer treatment.

CDR3 sequence: CASRQLTGRGNEQFF. CDR3 sequence (DNA): TGTGCCAGCAGACAACTGACAGGGAGAGGCAATGAGCAGTTCTTC. V usage is TRBV6-1 and J usage is TRBJ2-1, with TRBD1 matching over 7 bases. CDR1 MNHNS and CDR2 SASEGT come from the germline V gene. CDR3 length: 15 amino acids. V gave up 6 bases and J gave up 6 bases; unmatched junction bases: 11.